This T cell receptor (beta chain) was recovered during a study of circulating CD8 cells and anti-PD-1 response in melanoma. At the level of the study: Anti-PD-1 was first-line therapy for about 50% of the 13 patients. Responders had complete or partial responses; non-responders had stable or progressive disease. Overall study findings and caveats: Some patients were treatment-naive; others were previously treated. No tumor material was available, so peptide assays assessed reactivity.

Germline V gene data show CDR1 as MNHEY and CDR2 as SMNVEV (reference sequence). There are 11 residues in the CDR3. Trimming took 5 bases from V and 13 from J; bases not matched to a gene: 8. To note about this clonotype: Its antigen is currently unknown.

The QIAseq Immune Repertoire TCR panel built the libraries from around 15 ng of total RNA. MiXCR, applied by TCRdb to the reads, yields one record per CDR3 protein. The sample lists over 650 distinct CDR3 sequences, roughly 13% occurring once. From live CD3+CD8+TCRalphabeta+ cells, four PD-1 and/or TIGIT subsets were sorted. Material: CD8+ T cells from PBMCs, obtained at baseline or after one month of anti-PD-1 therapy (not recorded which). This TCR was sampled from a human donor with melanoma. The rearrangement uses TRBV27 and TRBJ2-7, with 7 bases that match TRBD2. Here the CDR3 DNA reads TGTGCCAGCAGTGACTTGGCGGGAGAATACTTC. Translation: CASSDLAGEYF.